The 8 T cell receptor beta chains listed next were all sequenced from one sample in a study of tumor and adjacent non-tumor tissue in lung cancer. No cell sorting was done before RNA was extracted from the tissue. TCRbeta libraries were built with three rounds of nested PCR, modified from ARM-PCR. MiXCR, applied by TCRdb to the multiplex PCR reads, yields one record per CDR3 protein. Of 60,000 to 95,000 distinct CDR3 sequences in the sample, around 74% were seen once. The sample consisted of lung tumor tissue. Receptors originate from a woman between 45 and 65 years old with non-small cell lung cancer.

Concerning this clonotype: A clone one base away is much larger, so this may be a read error. The rearrangement links TRBV28 to TRBJ2-6; D gene unclear. The CDR3 contains 15 residues. Germline-derived CDR1 and CDR2 are MDHEN and SYDVKM. V was clipped by 8 bases and J by 2 bases, with 13 bases between them. CDR3 region: CASGKYMAGANVLTF. CDR3 in DNA: TGTGCCAGCGGAAAGTACATGGCTGGGGCCAACGTCCTGACTTTC.

Comment on this clonotype: A junction boundary mismatches the germline segment, possibly from a read error. V and J are TRBV28 and TRBJ1-5; perhaps TRBD1 as D (5 bases). The CDR3 contains 15 residues. Germline assignment: CDR1 MDHEN and CDR2 SYDVKM. CDR3 sequence reads: CASNFEGLGKQPQHF. DNA for the CDR3: TGTGCCAGCAATTTTGAGGGACTGGGCAAGCAGCCCCAGCATTTT. The full variable domain, with the rest looked up from reference TRBV28 and TRBJ1-5, is DVKVTQSSRYLVKRTGEKVFLECVQDMDHENMFWYRQDPGLGLRLIYFSYDVKMKEKGDIPEGYSVSREKKERFSLILESASTNQTSMYLCASNFEGLGKQPQHFGDGTRLSIL.

The chain recombines TRBV29-1 with TRBJ2-2, with 9 bases lining up with TRBD1. Germline V gene lookup returns CDR1 SQVTM and CDR2 ANQGSEA. The CDR3 extends over 13 amino acids. V was clipped by 7 bases and J by 8 bases; unmatched bases: 8. The DNA for the CDR3 is TGCAGCGGGGGACAGGGAGATTCTGGGGAGCTGTTTTTT. Translation: CSGGQGDSGELFF.

The chain joins TRBV6-5 to TRBJ2-7, with TRBD2 matching over 14 bases. The ends lost 11 bases at V and 2 bases at J; junction bases unmatched: 14. The V gene's germline CDR1 is MNHEY and CDR2 SVGAGI. The CDR3 is made up of 17 amino acids. The CDR3 sequence is CACTVPGLAGATYEQYF. CDR3 coding DNA: TGTGCCTGCACTGTCCCGGGACTAGCGGGGGCCACCTACGAGCAGTACTTC.

A note on this clonotype: An end of the junction does not agree with germline; a read error may underlie this. The V call is TRBV11-2, the J call TRBJ2-3; a possible D gene is TRBD1 (7 bases). Germline lookup yields CDR1 SGHAT and CDR2 FQNNGV. The CDR3 has 16 amino acids. CDR3 DNA: TGTGCCAGCAACCCCGCGGGACAGCTCCACAGGGATACGCAATATTTT. Protein product: CASNPAGQLHRDTQYF.

Concerning this clonotype: At one end the junction does not follow the germline gene, possibly because of a read error. The V and J genes are TRBV6-1 and TRBJ2-7; D remains ambiguous. The CDR3 length is 12 residues. Germline V gene lookup returns CDR1 MNHNS and CDR2 SASEGT. CDR3 DNA: TGTGCCAGCAGTCAGAGCTCCTACGAGCAGTATTTC. Translated: CASSQSSYEQYF.

A note on this clonotype: With a much larger clone just one base away, this may be a read error. The V gene is TRBV20-1, the J gene TRBJ1-5; no clear D gene. CDR3 size: 13 residues. Looked up from germline, CDR1 is DFQATT and CDR2 is SNEGSKA (reference sequence). As DNA, the CDR3 is TGCAGTGCTGGAGATAGTTGGGTCCAGCCCCAGCATTTT. This codes for CSAGDSWVQPQHF.

About this clonotype itself: Sequence at one end of the junction differs from germline and may be a read error. The V and J genes are TRBV6-5 and TRBJ2-7; 15 bases match TRBD2. Germline loops: CDR1 MNHEY, CDR2 SVGAGI. This CDR3 has 17 amino acids. CDR3 DNA sequence: TGTGTCAGCAGTTACTCGATATACGGACTAGCGGGAGGGGAACAGTACTTC. It encodes CVSSYSIYGLAGGEQYF.